This T cell receptor (beta chain) was sequenced during a study of beta chain features in type 1 diabetes. This clone appeared many times. Investigators reverse transcribed all isolated RNA, so they sequenced expressed TCRB transcripts. Approximately 3.6 million reads was the average for naive, central memory and regulatory T cell samples. Clones were read by immunoSEQ multiplex PCR, and TCRdb kept only the in-frame ones, dropping some. The table records some 410,000 clones, around 10% of them present only once. All sorted populations exceeded 95% purity. This sequence originates from a woman aged 18-29 years in good health. Source material: naive CD4+ T cells from blood.

CDR3: CASSQDRGYEQFF. The CDR3 DNA reads TGTGCCAGCAGCCAAGATCGGGGATATGAGCAGTTCTTC. The V gene is TRBV14, the J gene TRBJ2-1; a possible D gene is TRBD2 (5 bases). Trimming cost V 0 bases and J 8 bases, with 8 bases left between them. CDR3 size: 13 residues. Germline assignment: CDR1 SGHDN and CDR2 FVKESK.